This T cell receptor (beta chain) was identified during a study of regulatory T cells in long-lasting Graves disease. Notes on the study in general: Persistent patients had a count of shared public clonotypes (2,741) that exceeded that of new patients (roughly 1,000). Thyroid tissue was not sampled; only peripheral blood was.

The time point denotes: newly diagnosed GD, antithyroid drugs for less than 3 months. PBMC RNA was the source of the TCR library. The CDR3 contains 17 residues. V was shortened by 0 bases and J by 1 base, with 14 bases between the two germline ends. Germline CDR1 is ENHRY and CDR2 is SYGVKD. Turning to this clonotype: As yet, its antigen is unknown.

Arm-PCR of CDR3 regions and iRepertoire HTBI primers were the basis on which TCR beta libraries were built. TCRdb analysed the multiplex PCR reads with MiXCR anew, one entry per CDR3 protein. The repertoire holds about 530,000 distinct CDR3 sequences, about 16% seen once, with 25% in the top ten. The sample also formed part of further work on T cells in Graves' hyperthyroidism and ophthalmopathy. From that paper: Hyperthyroidism in the patients, aged 18 to 65, was newly diagnosed and under 2 months in duration. HTBI primers were employed in a first-round RT-PCR of the TCR CDR3.

The V gene is TRBV10-3, the J gene TRBJ2-3, with D possibly TRBD2 on 6 matching bases. This TCR derives from a woman aged 35-65 years with Graves disease. This sample comprised peripheral blood mononuclear cells (PBMCs), obtained at new diagnosis, from a patient treated with antithyroid drugs. DNA of the CDR3: TGTGCCATCAGTGAGTCGTCGGCGGGGCGGGGCACAGATACGCAGTATTTT. It is translated as CAISESSAGRGTDTQYF.